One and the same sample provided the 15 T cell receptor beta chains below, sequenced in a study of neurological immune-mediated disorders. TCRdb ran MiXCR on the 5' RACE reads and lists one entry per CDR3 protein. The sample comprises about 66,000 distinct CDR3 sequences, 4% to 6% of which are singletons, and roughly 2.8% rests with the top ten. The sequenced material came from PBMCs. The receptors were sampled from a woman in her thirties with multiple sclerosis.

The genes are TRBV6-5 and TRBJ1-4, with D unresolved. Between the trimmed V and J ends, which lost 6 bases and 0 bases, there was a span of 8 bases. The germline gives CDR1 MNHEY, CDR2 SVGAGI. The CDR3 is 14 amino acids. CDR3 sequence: CASSPLTTNEKLFF. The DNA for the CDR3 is TGTGCCAGCAGCCCGCTCACAACTAATGAAAAACTGTTTTTT.

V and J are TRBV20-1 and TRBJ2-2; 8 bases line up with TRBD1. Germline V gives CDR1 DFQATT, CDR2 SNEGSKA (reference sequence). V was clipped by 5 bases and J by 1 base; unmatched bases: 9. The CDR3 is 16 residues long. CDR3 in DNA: TGCAGTGCTCAGACCCCCGGGACAGGGAACACCGGGGAGCTGTTTTTT. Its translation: CSAQTPGTGNTGELFF.

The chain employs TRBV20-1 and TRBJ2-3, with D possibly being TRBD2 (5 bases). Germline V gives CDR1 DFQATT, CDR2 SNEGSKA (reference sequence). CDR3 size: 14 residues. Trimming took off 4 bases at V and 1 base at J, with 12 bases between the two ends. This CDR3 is CSAIERMGTDTQYF. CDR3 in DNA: TGCAGTGCTATAGAGCGGATGGGCACAGATACGCAGTATTTT.

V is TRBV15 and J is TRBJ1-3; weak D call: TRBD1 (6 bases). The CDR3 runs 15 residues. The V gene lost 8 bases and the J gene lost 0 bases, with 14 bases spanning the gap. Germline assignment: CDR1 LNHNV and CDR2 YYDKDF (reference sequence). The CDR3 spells CATWGGPISGNTIYF. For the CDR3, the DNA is TGTGCCACCTGGGGGGGGCCAATCTCTGGAAACACCATATATTTT. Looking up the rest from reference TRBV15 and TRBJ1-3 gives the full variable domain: DAMVIQNPRYQVTQFGKPVTLSCSQTLNHNVMYWYQQKSSQAPKLLFHYYDKDFNNEADTPDNFQSRRPNTSFCFLDIRSPGLGDTAMYLCATWGGPISGNTIYFGEGSWLTVV.

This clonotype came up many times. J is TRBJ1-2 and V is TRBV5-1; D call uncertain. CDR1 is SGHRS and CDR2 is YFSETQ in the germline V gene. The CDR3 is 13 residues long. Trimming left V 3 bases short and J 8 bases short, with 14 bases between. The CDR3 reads CASSSAGVLGYTF. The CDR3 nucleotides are TGCGCCAGCAGCTCAGCCGGGGTACTCGGCTACACCTTC.

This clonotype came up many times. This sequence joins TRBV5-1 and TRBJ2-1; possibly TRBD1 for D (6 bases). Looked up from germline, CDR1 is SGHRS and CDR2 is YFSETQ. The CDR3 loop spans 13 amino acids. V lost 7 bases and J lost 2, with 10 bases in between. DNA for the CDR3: TGCGCCAGCGGGGCAGGGGCCTACAATGAGCAGTTCTTC. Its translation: CASGAGAYNEQFF. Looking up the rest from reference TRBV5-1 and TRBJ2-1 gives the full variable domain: KAGVTQTPRYLIKTRGQQVTLSCSPISGHRSVSWYQQTPGQGLQFLFEYFSETQRNKGNFPGRFSGRQFSNSRSEMNVSTLELGDSALYLCASGAGAYNEQFFGPGTRLTVL.

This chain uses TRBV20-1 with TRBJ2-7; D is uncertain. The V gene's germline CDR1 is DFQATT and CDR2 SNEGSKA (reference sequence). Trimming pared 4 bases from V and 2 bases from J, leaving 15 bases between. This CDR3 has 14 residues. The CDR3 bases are TGCAGTGCTACCGCCGGTAGAGGCCCCTACGAGCAGTACTTC. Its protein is CSATAGRGPYEQYF.

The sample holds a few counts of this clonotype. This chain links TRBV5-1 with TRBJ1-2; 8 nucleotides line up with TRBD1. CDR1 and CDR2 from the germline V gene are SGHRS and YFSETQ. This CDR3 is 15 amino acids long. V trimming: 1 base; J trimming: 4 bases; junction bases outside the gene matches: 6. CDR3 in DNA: TGCGCCAGCAGCTTGACGGGACAGGCCGGCTATGGCTACACCTTC. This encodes CASSLTGQAGYGYTF.

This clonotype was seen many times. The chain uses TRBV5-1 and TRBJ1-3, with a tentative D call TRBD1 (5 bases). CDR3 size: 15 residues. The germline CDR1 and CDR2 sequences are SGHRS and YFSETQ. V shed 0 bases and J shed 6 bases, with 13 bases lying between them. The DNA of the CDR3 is TGCGCCAGCAGCTTGGATGTCGGGGGGACAAACACCATATATTTT. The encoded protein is CASSLDVGGTNTIYF.

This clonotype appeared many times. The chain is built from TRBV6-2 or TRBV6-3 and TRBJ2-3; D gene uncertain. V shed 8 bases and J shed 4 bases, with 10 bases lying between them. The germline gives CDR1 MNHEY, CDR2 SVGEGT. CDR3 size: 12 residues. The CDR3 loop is CASRQTADTQYF. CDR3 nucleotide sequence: TGTGCCAGCCGACAAACGGCAGATACGCAGTATTTT.

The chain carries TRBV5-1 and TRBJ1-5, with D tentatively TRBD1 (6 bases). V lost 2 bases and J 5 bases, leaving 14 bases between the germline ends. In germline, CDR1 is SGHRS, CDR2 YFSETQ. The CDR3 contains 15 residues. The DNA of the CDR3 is TGCGCCAGCAGCTTTACAGGGTCGGTCGATCAGCCCCAGCATTTT. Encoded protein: CASSFTGSVDQPQHF.

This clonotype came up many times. CDR3 sequence reads: CASSRGFTDTQYF. The CDR3 DNA reads TGCGCCAGCAGCCGGGGGTTCACAGATACGCAGTATTTT. The rearrangement uses TRBV5-1 and TRBJ2-3, with TRBD2 as a possible D gene (6 bases). Trimming left V 4 bases short and J 2 bases short, with 8 bases between. This CDR3 has 13 residues. CDR1 is SGHRS and CDR2 is YFSETQ in the germline V gene.

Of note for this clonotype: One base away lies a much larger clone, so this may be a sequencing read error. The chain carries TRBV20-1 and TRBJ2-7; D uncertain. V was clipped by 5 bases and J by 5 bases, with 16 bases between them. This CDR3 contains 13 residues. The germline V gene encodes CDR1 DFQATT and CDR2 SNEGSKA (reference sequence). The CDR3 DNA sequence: TGCAGTGCTGTCGGAATAGGAATCGACGAGCAGTACTTC. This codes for CSAVGIGIDEQYF.

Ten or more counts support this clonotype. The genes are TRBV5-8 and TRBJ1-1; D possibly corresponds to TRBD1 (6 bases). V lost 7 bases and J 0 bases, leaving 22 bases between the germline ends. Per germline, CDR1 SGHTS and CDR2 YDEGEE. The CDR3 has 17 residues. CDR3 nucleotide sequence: TGTGCCAGCCCAGTACAGTGGGGGCATAACATGAACACTGAAGCTTTCTTT. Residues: CASPVQWGHNMNTEAFF.

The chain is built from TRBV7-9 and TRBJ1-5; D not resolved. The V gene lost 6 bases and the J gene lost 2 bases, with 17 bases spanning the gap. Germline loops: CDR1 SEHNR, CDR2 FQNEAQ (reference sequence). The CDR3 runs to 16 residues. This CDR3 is CASSLGPGLGNQPQHF. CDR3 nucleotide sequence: TGTGCCAGCAGTCTTGGGCCGGGTCTTGGCAATCAGCCCCAGCATTTT.